Listed here are 6 T cell receptor beta chains from one sample, sequenced in a study of blood T cells in healthy people across ages. The use of a sample-barcoded 5' primer and a J-beta primer mix characterized a second PCR of about 6 to 12 cycles. TCRdb re-called the 5' RACE reads with MiXCR, one entry per CDR3 protein. The sample holds 1.5 million to 2 million distinct CDR3 sequences, around half seen once. Input material: blood. The receptors shown here come from a woman between 35 and 50 years old in good health.

The chain recombines TRBV7-2 with TRBJ2-1; either TRBD1 or TRBD2 may fit D (5 bases each). The CDR3 loop spans 15 amino acids. Trimming cost V 2 bases and J 13 bases, with 21 bases left between them. Germline CDR1 and CDR2: SGHTA and FQGNSA. In nucleotides, the CDR3 is TGTGCCAGCAGCTTAACAGGAGGAGATCAAGAGACCCAGTTCTTC. Amino acid sequence: CASSLTGGDQETQFF.

To note about this clonotype: A junction boundary mismatches the germline segment, possibly from a read error. V is TRBV24-1 and J is TRBJ1-2; D uncertain. CDR1 is KGHDR, CDR2 SFDVKD, per germline. CDR3 length: 13 amino acids. The DNA of the CDR3 is TGCGCCACCAGACCGGGAGTTAACTATGGCTACACCTTC. Translated, it gives CATRPGVNYGYTF.

V is TRBV7-9 and J is TRBJ2-3; D perhaps matches TRBD1 (5 bases). The V and J ends lost 3 bases and 0 bases respectively, with 13 bases between them. CDR1 and CDR2 from the germline V gene are SEHNR and FQNEAQ (reference sequence). This CDR3 is built from 16 residues. CDR3 amino acids: CASSFGKGPSTDTQYF. The CDR3, as DNA: TGTGCCAGCAGCTTTGGGAAGGGGCCCAGCACAGATACGCAGTATTTT.

The rearrangement links TRBV12-3 or TRBV12-4 to TRBJ2-5; 7 positions match TRBD1. The CDR3 spans 15 residues. V trimming: 5 bases; J trimming: 3 bases; junction bases outside the gene matches: 9. The CDR3 protein is CASSHRGVGKETQYF. The CDR3 DNA is TGTGCCAGCAGTCACAGGGGAGTTGGAAAAGAGACCCAGTACTTC.

CDR3 region: CASSSSGSLSSGANVLTF. The CDR3 DNA reads as TGCGCCAGCAGCAGTTCAGGGTCCCTCAGCTCTGGGGCCAACGTCCTGACTTTC. The chain uses TRBV5-1 and TRBJ2-6, with D possibly matching TRBD1 (5 bases). This CDR3 contains 18 residues. V gave up 4 bases and J gave up 0 bases, with 17 bases separating them. Germline V gene sequence: CDR1 SGHRS, CDR2 YFSETQ.

V is TRBV7-2 and J is TRBJ2-3; TRBD2 matches at 7 bases. The V gene's germline CDR1 is SGHTA and CDR2 FQGNSA. CDR3 length: 14 amino acids. The trim removed 2 bases at V and 6 bases at J, leaving 5 bases unmatched. The CDR3 loop reads CASSLRFGRDTQYF. DNA of the CDR3: TGTGCCAGCAGCTTACGCTTCGGGAGGGATACGCAGTATTTT.